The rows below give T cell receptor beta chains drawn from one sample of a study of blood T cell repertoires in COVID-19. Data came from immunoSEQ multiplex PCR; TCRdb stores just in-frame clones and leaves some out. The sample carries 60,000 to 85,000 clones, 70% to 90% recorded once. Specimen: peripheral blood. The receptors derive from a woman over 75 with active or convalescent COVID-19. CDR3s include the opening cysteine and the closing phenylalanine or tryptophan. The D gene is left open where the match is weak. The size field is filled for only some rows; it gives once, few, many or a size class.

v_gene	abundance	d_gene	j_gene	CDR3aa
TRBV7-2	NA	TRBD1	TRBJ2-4	CASSPTPGTGNIQYF
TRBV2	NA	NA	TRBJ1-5	CASSGVNSNQPQHF
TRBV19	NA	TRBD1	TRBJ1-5	CASSKESAGGFQPQHF
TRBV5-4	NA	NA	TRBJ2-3	CASSSPGLKTDTQYF
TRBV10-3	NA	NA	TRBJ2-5	CAISEGTGAQTQYF
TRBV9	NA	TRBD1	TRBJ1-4	CASSVSTGIEKLFF
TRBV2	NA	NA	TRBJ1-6	CASSEAGRHNSPLHF
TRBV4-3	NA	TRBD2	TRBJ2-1	CASSQDPPVSSGKNEQFF
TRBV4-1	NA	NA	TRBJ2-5	CASSQGRDVGTQYF
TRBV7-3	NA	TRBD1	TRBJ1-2	CASSHDGTGDYGYTF
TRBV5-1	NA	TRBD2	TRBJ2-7	CASSGTSGSYEQYF
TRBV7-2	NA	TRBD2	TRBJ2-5	CASSLDSGGPTETQYF
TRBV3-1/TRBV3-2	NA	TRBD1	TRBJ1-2	CASSQRIPGQGGGYTF
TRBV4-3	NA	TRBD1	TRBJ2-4	CASSQEKHRGPGNIQYF
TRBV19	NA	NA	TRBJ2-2	CASTPWRVPPGELFF
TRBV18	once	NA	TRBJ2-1	CASSPPGFYNEQFF
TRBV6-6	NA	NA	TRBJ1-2	CASSRLQGNYGYTF
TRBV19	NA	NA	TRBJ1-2	CASSIDIDFNYGYTF
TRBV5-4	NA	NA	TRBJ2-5	CASSYNRVGGTETQYF